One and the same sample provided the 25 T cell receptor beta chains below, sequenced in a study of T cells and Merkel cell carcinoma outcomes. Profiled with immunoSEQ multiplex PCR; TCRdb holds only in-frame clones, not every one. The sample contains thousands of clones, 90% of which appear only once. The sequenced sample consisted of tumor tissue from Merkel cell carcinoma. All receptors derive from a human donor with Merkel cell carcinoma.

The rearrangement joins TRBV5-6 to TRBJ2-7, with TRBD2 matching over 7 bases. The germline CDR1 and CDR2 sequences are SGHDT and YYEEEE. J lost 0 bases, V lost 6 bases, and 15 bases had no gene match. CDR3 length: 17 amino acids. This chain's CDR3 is CASNPHPAGYTSYEQYF. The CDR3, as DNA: TGTGCCAGCAACCCCCATCCAGCGGGGTATACCTCCTACGAGCAGTACTTC.

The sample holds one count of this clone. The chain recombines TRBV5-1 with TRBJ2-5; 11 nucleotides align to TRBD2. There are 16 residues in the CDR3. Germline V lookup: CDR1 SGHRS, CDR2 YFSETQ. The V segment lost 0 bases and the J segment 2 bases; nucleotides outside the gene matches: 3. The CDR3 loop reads CASSLVVAGGQETQYF. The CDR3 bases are TGCGCCAGCAGCTTGGTGGTAGCGGGGGGGCAAGAGACCCAGTACTTC. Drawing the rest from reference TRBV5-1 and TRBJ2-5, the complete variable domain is KAGVTQTPRYLIKTRGQQVTLSCSPISGHRSVSWYQQTPGQGLQFLFEYFSETQRNKGNFPGRFSGRQFSNSRSEMNVSTLELGDSALYLCASSLVVAGGQETQYFGPGTRLLVL.

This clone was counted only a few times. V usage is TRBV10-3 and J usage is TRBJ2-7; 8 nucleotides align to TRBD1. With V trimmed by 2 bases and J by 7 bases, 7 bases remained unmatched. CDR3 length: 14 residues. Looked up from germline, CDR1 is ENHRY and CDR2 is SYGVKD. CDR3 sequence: CAISEGQGRKEQYV. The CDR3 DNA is TGTGCCATCAGTGAGGGACAGGGTCGTAAAGAGCAGTACGTC.

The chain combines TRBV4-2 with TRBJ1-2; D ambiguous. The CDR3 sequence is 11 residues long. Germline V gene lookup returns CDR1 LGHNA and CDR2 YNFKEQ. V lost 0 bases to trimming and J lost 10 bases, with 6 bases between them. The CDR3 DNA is TGTGCCAGCAGCCAAGATCTCGACTACACCTTC. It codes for CASSQDLDYTF.

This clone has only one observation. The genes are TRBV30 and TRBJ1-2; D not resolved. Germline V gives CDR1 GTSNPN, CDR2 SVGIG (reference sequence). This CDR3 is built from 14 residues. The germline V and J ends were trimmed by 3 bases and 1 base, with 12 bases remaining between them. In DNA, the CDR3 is TGTGCCTGGAGGTGGGGAAACTTTAACTATGGCTACACCTTC. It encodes CAWRWGNFNYGYTF. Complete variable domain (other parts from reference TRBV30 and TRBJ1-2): SQTIHQWPATLVQPVGSPLSLECTVEGTSNPNLYWYRQAAGRGLQLLFYSVGIGQISSEVPQNLSASRPQDRQFILSSKKLLLSDSGFYLCAWRWGNFNYGYTFGSGTRLTVV.

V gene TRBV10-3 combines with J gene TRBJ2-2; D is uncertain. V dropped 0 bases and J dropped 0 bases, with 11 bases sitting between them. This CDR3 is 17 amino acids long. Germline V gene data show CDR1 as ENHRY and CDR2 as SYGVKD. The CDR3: CAISESKGSPNTGELFF. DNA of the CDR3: TGTGCCATCAGTGAGTCGAAGGGCAGCCCGAACACCGGGGAGCTGTTTTTT.

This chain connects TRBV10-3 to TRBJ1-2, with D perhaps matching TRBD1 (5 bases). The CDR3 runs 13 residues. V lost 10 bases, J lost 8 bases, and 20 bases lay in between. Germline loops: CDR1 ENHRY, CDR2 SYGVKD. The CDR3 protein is CATTFGGASGYTF. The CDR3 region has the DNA TGTGCCACCACCTTCGGAGGGGCATCCGGCTACACCTTC.

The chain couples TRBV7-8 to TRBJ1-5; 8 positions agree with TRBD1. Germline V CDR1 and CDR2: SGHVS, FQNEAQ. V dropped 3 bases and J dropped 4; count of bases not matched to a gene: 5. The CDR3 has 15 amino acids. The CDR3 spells CASSFGRQGNQPQHF. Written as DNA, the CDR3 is TGTGCCAGCAGCTTTGGGAGACAGGGGAATCAGCCCCAGCATTTT.

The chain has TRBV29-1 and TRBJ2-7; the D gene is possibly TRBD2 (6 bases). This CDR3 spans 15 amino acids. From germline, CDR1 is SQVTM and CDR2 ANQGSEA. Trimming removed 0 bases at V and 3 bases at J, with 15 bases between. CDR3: CSVEDGGGSSYEQYF. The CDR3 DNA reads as TGCAGCGTTGAAGATGGTGGAGGGAGTAGCTACGAGCAGTACTTC.

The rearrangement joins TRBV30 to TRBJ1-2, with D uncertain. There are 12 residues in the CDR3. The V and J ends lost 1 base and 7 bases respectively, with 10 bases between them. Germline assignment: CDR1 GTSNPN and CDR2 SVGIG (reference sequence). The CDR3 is CAWSAGRAGYTF. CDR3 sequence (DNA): TGTGCCTGGAGTGCCGGCCGGGCTGGCTACACCTTC.

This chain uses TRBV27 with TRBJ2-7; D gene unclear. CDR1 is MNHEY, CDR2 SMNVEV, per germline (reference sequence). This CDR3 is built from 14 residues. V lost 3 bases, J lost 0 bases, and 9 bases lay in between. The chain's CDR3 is CASSFHSSSYEQYF. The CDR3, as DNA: TGTGCCAGCAGTTTCCACAGTAGCTCCTACGAGCAGTACTTC.

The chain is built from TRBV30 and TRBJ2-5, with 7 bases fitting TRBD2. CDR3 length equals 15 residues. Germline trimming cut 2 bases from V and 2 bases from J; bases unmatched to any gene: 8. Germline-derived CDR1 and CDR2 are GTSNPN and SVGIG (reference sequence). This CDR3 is CAWSISLAAQETQYF. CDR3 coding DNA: TGTGCCTGGAGTATCTCCCTAGCGGCTCAAGAGACCCAGTACTTC.

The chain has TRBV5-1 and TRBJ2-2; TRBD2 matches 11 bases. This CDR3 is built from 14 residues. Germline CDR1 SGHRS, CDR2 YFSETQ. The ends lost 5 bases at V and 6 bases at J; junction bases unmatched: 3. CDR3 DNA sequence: TGCGCCAGCAGGACTAGCGGGGACGCCGGGGAGCTGTTTTTT. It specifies CASRTSGDAGELFF.

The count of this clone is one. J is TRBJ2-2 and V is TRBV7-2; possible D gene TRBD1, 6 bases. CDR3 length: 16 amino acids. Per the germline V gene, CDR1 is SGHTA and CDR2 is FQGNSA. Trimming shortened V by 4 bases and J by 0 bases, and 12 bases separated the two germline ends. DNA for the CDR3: TGTGCCAGCAGCTCCTACGCAGGGGCGAACACCGGGGAGCTGTTTTTT. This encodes CASSSYAGANTGELFF.

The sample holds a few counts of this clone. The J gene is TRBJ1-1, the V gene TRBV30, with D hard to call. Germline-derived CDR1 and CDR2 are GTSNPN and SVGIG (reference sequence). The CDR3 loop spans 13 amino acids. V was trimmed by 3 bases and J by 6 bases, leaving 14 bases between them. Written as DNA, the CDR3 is TGTGCCTGGAGGACCCCCGAGTTTGCTGAAGCTTTCTTT. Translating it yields CAWRTPEFAEAFF.

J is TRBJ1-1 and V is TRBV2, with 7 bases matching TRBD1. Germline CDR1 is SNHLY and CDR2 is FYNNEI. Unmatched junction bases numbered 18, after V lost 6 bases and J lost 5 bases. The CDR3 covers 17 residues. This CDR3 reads CASSALLGDREGTEAFF. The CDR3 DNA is TGTGCCAGCAGCGCCCTACTGGGAGACAGGGAAGGGACTGAAGCTTTCTTT.

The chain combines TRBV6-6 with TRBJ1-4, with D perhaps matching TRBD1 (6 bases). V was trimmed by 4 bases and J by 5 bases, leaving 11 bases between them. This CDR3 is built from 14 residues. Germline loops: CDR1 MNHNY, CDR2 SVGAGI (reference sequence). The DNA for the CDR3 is TGTGCCAGCAGTTTAGGACAGCGAAATGAAAAACTGTTTTTT. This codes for CASSLGQRNEKLFF.

CDR3 sequence (DNA): TGTGCCATCAGTGACGTAGGGCTTGGCAATCAGCCCCAGCATTTT. Its protein product is CAISDVGLGNQPQHF. This sequence joins TRBV10-3 and TRBJ1-5; D gene unclear. The CDR3 length is 15 residues. Per the germline V gene, CDR1 is ENHRY and CDR2 is SYGVKD. Trimming pared 3 bases from V and 2 bases from J, leaving 11 bases between.

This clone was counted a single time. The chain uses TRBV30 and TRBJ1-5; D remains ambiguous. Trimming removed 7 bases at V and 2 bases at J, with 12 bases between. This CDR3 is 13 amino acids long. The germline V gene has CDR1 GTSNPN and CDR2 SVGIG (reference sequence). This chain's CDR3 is CALTTGGNQPQHF. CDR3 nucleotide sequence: TGTGCCTTGACCACCGGGGGCAATCAGCCCCAGCATTTT.

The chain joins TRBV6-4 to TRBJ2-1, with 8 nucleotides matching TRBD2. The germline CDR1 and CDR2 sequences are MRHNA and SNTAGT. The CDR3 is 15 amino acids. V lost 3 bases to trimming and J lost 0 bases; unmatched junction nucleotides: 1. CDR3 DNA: TGTGCCAGCAGTGAGAGCGGGGGCTCCTACAATGAGCAGTTCTTC. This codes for CASSESGGSYNEQFF.

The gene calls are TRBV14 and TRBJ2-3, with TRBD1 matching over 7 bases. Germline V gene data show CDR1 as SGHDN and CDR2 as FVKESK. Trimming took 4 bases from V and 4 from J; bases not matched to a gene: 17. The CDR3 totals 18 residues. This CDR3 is CASSLRPGQPSTSDTQYF. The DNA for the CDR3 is TGTGCCAGCAGCCTCCGACCGGGACAGCCTTCGACGTCAGATACGCAGTATTTT.

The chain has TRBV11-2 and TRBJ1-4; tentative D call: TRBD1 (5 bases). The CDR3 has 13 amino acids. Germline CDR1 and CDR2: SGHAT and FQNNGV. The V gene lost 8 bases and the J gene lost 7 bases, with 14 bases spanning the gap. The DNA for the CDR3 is TGTGCCAGCCAGAGGGGATCTGGTGAAAAACTGTTTTTT. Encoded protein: CASQRGSGEKLFF.

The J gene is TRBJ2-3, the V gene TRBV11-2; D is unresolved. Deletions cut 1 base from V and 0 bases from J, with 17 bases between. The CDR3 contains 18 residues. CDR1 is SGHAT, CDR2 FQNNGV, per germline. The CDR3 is CASSLGTLAGTSTDTQYF. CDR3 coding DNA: TGTGCCAGCAGCTTAGGTACCTTGGCAGGTACTAGCACAGATACGCAGTATTTT.

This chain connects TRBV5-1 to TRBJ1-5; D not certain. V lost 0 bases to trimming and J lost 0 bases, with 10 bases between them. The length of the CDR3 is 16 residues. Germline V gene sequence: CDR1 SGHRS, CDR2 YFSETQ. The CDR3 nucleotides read TGCGCCAGCAGCTTGGAGGGAGGAGTTAGCAATCAGCCCCAGCATTTT. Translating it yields CASSLEGGVSNQPQHF.

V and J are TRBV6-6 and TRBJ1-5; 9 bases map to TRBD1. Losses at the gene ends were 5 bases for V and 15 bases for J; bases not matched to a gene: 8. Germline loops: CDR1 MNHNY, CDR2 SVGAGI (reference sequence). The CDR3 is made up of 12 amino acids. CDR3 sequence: CASSEGQGVPHF. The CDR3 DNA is TGTGCCAGCAGTGAGGGACAGGGAGTTCCGCATTTT.